This T cell receptor beta chain derives from a study of radiotherapy plus CTLA-4 blockade in lung cancer. As for the study in general: Of all patients, approximately 20% responded objectively and about 30% showed disease control.

The study's findings and limits: After radiotherapy and ipilimumab, tumor-derived clones expanded in peripheral blood. Reports state that early shifts in blood T cell clones, with interferon-beta, best predicted response.

With regard to this clone: No antigen is known for it.

The table came from immunoSEQ multiplex PCR; TCRdb's copy has only in-frame clones and leaves some out. The sample records about 77,000 clones, around 74% being singletons. The origin of this receptor is a human donor with non-small cell lung cancer whose response to radiotherapy plus ipilimumab could not be evaluated. Here the sequenced sample was peripheral blood, taken from a patient treated with radiotherapy plus ipilimumab.

The CDR3 DNA sequence: TGTGCCAGCAGCCAAGGGGCCTACAATGAGCAGTTCTTC. Protein product: CASSQGAYNEQFF. The chain is built from TRBV7-3 and TRBJ2-1, with a weak D call TRBD1 (5 bases). The V and J ends lost 5 bases and 2 bases respectively, with 7 bases between them. Germline V lookup: CDR1 SGHTA, CDR2 FQGTGA. This CDR3 region has 13 residues.